The 5 T cell receptor beta chains listed next were all sequenced from one sample in a study of T-cell memory formation after mild COVID-19. Each CDR3 protein is one row after TCRdb ran MiXCR on the 5' RACE reads. The sample lists roughly 40,000 distinct CDR3 sequences; 7.3% were seen once. The sequencing input was PBMCs or a T cell subset sorted from them (not recorded which). Receptors were obtained from a man between 18 and 29 years old who had mild COVID-19 (a few samples of this study predate the infection). Cell type and time point are not known.

The chain links TRBV5-1 to TRBJ2-1; 8 bases line up with TRBD2. Per germline, CDR1 SGHRS and CDR2 YFSETQ. The CDR3 has 17 amino acids. Trimming removed 4 bases from V and 0 bases from J; junction bases left unmatched: 9. CDR3 region: CASSPGGTLSSYNEQFF. The CDR3 coding sequence is TGCGCCAGCAGCCCGGGGGGGACTCTGAGCTCCTACAATGAGCAGTTCTTC.

As to this clonotype: Given the absence of the conserved phenylalanine or tryptophan at the CDR3 end, a read error is likely. No DNA is shown, since the ends of the CDR3 on it are uncertain; the CDR3 is the one TCRdb lists. This rearrangement joins TRBV18 to TRBJ2-1; no DNA check was done on the table's D call, TRBD1. The CDR3 is 16 amino acids in total, end residues counted. Germline V gene data show CDR1 as KGHSH and CDR2 as LQKENI. The CDR3 sequence: CASSPGRTTGAGTLRL.

Judged by abundance, this clonotype is medium-sized. This chain connects TRBV24-1 to TRBJ2-2; D is ambiguous. CDR3 length: 17 amino acids. V was shortened by 4 bases and J by 1 base, with 15 bases between the two germline ends. Germline CDR1 reads KGHDR; CDR2 reads SFDVKD. CDR3 loop: CATSDSGWLRNTGELFF. The CDR3, as DNA: TGTGCCACCAGTGACTCTGGGTGGCTTAGGAACACCGGGGAGCTGTTTTTT.

This clonotype was seen ten or more times. The V gene is TRBV20-1, the J gene TRBJ2-1; D uncertain. Germline lookup yields CDR1 DFQATT and CDR2 SNEGSKA (reference sequence). V lost 6 bases to trimming and J lost 3 bases, with 18 bases between them. This CDR3 contains 15 residues. CDR3 in DNA: TGCAGTGCCCCGCCCTATGGCTCGGTCTACAATGAGCAGTTCTTC. Translated, it gives CSAPPYGSVYNEQFF.

In its sample, this clonotype was seen a few times. The V and J genes are TRBV4-3 and TRBJ1-2; D unresolved. Germline V lookup: CDR1 LGHNA, CDR2 YSLEER. This CDR3 is built from 13 residues. Trimming took off 0 bases at V and 5 bases at J, with 7 bases between the two ends. This chain's CDR3 is CASSQDRQYGYTF. The CDR3 DNA is TGCGCCAGCAGCCAAGACCGGCAGTATGGCTACACCTTC.